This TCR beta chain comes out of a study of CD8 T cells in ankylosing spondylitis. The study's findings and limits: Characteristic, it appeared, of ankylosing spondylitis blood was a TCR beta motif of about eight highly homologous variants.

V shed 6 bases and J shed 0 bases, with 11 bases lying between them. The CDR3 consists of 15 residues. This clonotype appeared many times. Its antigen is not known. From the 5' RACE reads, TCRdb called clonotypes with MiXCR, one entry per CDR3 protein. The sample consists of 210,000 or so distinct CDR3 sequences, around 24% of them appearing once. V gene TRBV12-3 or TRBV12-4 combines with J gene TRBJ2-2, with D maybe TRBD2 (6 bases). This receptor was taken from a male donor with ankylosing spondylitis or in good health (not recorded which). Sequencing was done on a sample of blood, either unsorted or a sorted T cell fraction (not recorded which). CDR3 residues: CASSYRLANTGELFF. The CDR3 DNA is TGTGCCAGCAGCTACAGACTAGCGAACACCGGGGAGCTGTTTTTT.